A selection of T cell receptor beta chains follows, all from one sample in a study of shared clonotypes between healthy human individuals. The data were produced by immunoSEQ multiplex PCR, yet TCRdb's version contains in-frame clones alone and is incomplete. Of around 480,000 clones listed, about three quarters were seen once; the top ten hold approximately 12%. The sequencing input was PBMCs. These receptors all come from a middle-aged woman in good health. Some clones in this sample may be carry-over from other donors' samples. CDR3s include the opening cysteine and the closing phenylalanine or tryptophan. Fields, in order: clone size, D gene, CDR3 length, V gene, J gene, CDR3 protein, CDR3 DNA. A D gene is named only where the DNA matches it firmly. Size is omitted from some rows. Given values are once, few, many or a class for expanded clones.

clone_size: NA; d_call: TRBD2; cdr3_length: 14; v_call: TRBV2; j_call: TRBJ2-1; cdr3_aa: CASSVLAGGDEQFF; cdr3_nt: TGTGCCAGCAGTGTGTTGGCGGGAGGCGATGAGCAGTTCTTC
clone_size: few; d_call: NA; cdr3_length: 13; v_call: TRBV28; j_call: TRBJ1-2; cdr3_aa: CASSGLGGFGYTF; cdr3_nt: TGTGCCAGCAGTGGTCTGGGGGGTTTTGGCTACACCTTC
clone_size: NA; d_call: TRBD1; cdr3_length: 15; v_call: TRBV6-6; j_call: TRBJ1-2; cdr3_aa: CASSYPPGQDYGYTF; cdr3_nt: TGTGCCAGCAGTTACCCTCCGGGACAGGATTATGGCTACACCTTC
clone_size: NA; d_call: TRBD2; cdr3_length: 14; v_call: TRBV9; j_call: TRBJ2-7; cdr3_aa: CASSPSGSRGEQYF; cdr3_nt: TGTGCCAGCAGCCCTAGCGGGTCCCGGGGGGAGCAGTACTTC
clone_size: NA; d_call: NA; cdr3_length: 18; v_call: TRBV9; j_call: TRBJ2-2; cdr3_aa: CASSVATGTNLATGELFF; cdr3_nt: TGTGCCAGCAGCGTAGCTACAGGGACCAACCTTGCCACCGGGGAGCTGTTTTTT
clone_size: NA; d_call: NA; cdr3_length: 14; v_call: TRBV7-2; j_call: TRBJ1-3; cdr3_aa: CASSPQGPVGTIYF; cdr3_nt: TGTGCCAGCAGCCCGCAGGGGCCGGTAGGCACCATATATTTT
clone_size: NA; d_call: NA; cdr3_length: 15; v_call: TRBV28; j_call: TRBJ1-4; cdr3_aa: CASSQIGRINEKLFF; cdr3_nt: TGTGCCAGCAGCCAAATAGGACGGATTAATGAAAAACTGTTTTTT
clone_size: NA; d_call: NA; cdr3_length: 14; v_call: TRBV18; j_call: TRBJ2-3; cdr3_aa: CASSPGPTTDTQYF; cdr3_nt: TGTGCCAGCTCACCGGGTCCGACCACAGATACGCAGTATTTT
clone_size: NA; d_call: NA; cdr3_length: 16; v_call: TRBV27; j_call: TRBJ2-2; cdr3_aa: CASSLSGRGHTGELFF; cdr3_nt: TGTGCCAGCAGTTTAAGTGGGAGGGGGCACACCGGGGAGCTGTTTTTT
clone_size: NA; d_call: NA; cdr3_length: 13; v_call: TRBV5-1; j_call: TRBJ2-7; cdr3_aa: CASSFDQSYEQYF; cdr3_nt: TGCGCCAGCAGCTTCGACCAGTCCTACGAGCAGTACTTC
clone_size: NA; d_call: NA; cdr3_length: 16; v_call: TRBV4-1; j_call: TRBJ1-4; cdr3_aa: CASSQVFGGLGEKLFF; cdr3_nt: TGCGCCAGCAGCCAAGTCTTCGGGGGCCTGGGGGAAAAACTGTTTTTT
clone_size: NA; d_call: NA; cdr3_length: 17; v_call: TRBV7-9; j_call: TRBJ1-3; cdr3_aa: CASSLGPLTGGGNTIYF; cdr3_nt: TGTGCCAGCAGCTTAGGCCCTCTGACAGGAGGTGGAAACACCATATATTTT
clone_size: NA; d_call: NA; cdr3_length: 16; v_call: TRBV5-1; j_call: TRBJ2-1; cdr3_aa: CASSTGLPSSYNEQFF; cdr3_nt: TGCGCCAGCAGCACGGGACTGCCGAGCTCCTACAATGAGCAGTTCTTC
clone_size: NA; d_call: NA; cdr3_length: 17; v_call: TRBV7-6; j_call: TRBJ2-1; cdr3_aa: CASIPALVGGFYNEQFF; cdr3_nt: TGTGCCAGCATCCCGGCCCTGGTGGGAGGCTTCTACAATGAGCAGTTCTTC
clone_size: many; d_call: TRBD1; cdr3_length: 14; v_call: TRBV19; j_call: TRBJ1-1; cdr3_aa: CASTLTGLNTEAFF; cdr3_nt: TGTGCCAGCACTCTGACAGGGCTGAACACTGAAGCTTTCTTT